One sample yielded the 18 T cell receptor beta chains listed below, sequenced in a study of T cell repertoires in aging, cancer and after chemotherapy. Peripheral blood genomic DNA, not sorted cells or RNA, was the template. TRB rearrangements spanning V, D and J were amplified using mixed TRB-A/B primers. TCRdb ran MiXCR on the multiplex PCR reads and lists one entry per CDR3 protein. This sample has 4,000 to 5,000 distinct CDR3 sequences, with about 26% found just once. Source material: blood. Every receptor here comes from a human donor with a blood cancer.

This clonotype was picked up a small number of times. The chain uses TRBV27 and TRBJ2-7; TRBD1 is a possible D gene (6 bases). V was shortened by 2 bases and J by 6 bases, with 8 bases between the two germline ends. CDR1 and CDR2 (germline): MNHEY, SMNVEV (reference sequence). The CDR3 has 12 amino acids. The CDR3 DNA sequence: TGTGCCAGCAGTTTAATCAGGGGCGAGCAGTACTTC. It yields the protein CASSLIRGEQYF.

The chain is built from TRBV6-2 or TRBV6-3 and TRBJ2-1, with D uncertain. The CDR3 has 12 residues. The germline V gene encodes CDR1 MNHEY and CDR2 SVGEGT. The ends were cut back, 2 bases at V and 8 bases at J, with 7 bases in the middle. CDR3 sequence reads: CASSYPIHEQFF. The DNA of the CDR3 is TGTGCCAGCAGTTACCCAATCCATGAGCAGTTCTTC.

This rearrangement joins TRBV5-4 to TRBJ1-6, with D possibly TRBD1 on 6 matching bases. CDR1 is SGHNT, CDR2 YYREEE, per germline (reference sequence). V was pared by 5 bases and J by 4 bases, with 16 bases between. The CDR3 length is 16 residues. CDR3 sequence (DNA): TGTGCCAGCAGAAAACCCAAGACAGGTTATAATTCACCCCTCCACTTT. Protein product: CASRKPKTGYNSPLHF.

Sample share makes this clonotype medium-sized. CDR3 DNA sequence: TGCAGCGTTGTGACAGGGACGAGCTCCTACAATGAGCAGTTCTTC. Translating it yields CSVVTGTSSYNEQFF. The chain uses TRBV29-1 and TRBJ2-1, with 7 bases aligning to TRBD1. Germline V gene data show CDR1 as SQVTM and CDR2 as ANQGSEA. The CDR3 length is 15 residues. J gave up 0 bases and V 4 bases, and 6 bases lay outside the gene matches.

As concerns this clonotype: The CDR3 end shows no conserved phenylalanine or tryptophan, and so a read error is likely. This rearrangement joins TRBV15 to TRBJ2-3; D unclear. This CDR3 contains 16 residues. The germline V gene has CDR1 LNHNV and CDR2 YYDKDF (reference sequence). V was cut by 0 bases and J by 4 bases, with 14 bases left in between. The CDR3, as DNA: TGTGCCACCAGCAGAGATCCTAGAAGGGAAGCAGATACGCAGTATATT. Encoded protein: CATSRDPRREADTQYI.

The chain combines TRBV6-1 with TRBJ1-5; weak D call: TRBD1 (6 bases). The CDR3 spans 13 residues. Germline CDR1 and CDR2: MNHNS and SASEGT. V dropped 1 base and J dropped 7 bases, with 8 bases sitting between them. The CDR3 nucleotides are TGTGCCAGCAGTGAAGAGGGGGTCCAGCCCCAGCATTTT. Its translation is CASSEEGVQPQHF.

The chain carries TRBV29-1 and TRBJ1-1, with D perhaps matching TRBD1 (6 bases). V was pared by 4 bases and J by 10 bases, with 13 bases between. The CDR3 length is 11 residues. Per the germline V gene, CDR1 is SQVTM and CDR2 is ANQGSEA. The CDR3 DNA reads TGCAGCGTTGCGGGGGGCGCAGGAGCTTTCTTT. It encodes CSVAGGAGAFF.

The chain links TRBV6-5 to TRBJ1-1, with D possibly TRBD1 on 6 matching bases. Per the germline V gene, CDR1 is MNHEY and CDR2 is SVGAGI. The CDR3 covers 16 residues. V was trimmed by 6 bases and J by 6 bases, leaving 23 bases between them. The CDR3 bases are TGTGCCAGCAGCCCACGAGGGGGGCGCGGGTCCCCTGAAGCTTTCTTT. Protein sequence: CASSPRGGRGSPEAFF.

By sample fraction, this clonotype is medium-sized. J is TRBJ2-3 and V is TRBV13, with 10 bases aligning to TRBD2. The CDR3 is made up of 16 amino acids. The V gene's germline CDR1 is PRHDT and CDR2 FYEKMQ (reference sequence). V lost 5 bases to trimming and J lost 2 bases; unmatched junction nucleotides: 7. This CDR3 is CASSIRTSGFTDTQYF. CDR3 bases: TGTGCCAGCAGCATTCGGACTAGCGGATTCACAGATACGCAGTATTTT.

The rearrangement uses TRBV13 and TRBJ1-5, with a possible D match to TRBD1 (6 bases). The V end lost 5 bases, the J end lost 5 bases, and 19 bases lay between the germline ends. The CDR3 totals 16 residues. Germline CDR1 and CDR2: PRHDT and FYEKMQ (reference sequence). The CDR3 protein is CASSISASGAHQPQHF. The CDR3 region has the DNA TGTGCCAGCAGCATTAGTGCTTCAGGGGCCCATCAGCCCCAGCATTTT. The variable domain in full, completed from reference TRBV13 and TRBJ1-5, reads AAGVIQSPRHLIKEKRETATLKCYPIPRHDTVYWYQQGPGQDPQFLISFYEKMQSDKGSIPDRFSAQQFSDYHSELNMSSLELGDSALYFCASSISASGAHQPQHFGDGTRLSIL.

The sample holds a few counts of this clonotype. The chain recombines TRBV12-3 or TRBV12-4 with TRBJ1-1; D not certain. The CDR3 totals 11 residues. Deletions cut 3 bases from V and 10 bases from J, with 9 bases between. The CDR3 DNA is TGTGCCAGCAGTTTTGTGGGTACAGCTTTCTTT. Translated: CASSFVGTAFF.

This clonotype ranks as medium-sized. The V gene is TRBV29-1, the J gene TRBJ2-2; D remains unclear. The CDR3 contains 15 residues. Trimming shortened V by 3 bases and J by 5 bases, and 16 bases separated the two germline ends. Germline-derived CDR1 and CDR2 are SQVTM and ANQGSEA. This CDR3 is CSVDQSYYGTGELFF. Here the CDR3 DNA reads TGCAGCGTTGATCAGTCTTATTATGGGACCGGGGAGCTGTTTTTT.

Worth noting for this clonotype: One end of the junction does not line up with germline, which may come from a read error. V usage is TRBV6-5 and J usage is TRBJ1-1, with unresolved D. Germline V lookup: CDR1 MNHEY, CDR2 SVGAGI. The CDR3 has 17 residues. The DNA of the CDR3 is TGTGCCACCAGTGATTTAAATGCGGCCCCAGCTGAAGGTGAAGCTTTCTTT. It is translated as CATSDLNAAPAEGEAFF.

This clonotype rates as medium-sized. This chain connects TRBV19 to TRBJ2-7; D possibly corresponds to TRBD2 (5 bases). V gave up 3 bases and J gave up 2 bases, with 8 bases separating them. Germline V gives CDR1 LNHDA, CDR2 SQIVND (reference sequence). This CDR3 has 13 amino acids. CDR3 amino acids: CASSIGGTYEQYF. The CDR3 bases are TGTGCCAGTAGTATCGGAGGCACCTACGAGCAGTACTTC.

The rearrangement links TRBV27 to TRBJ1-4; no definite D call. The CDR3 totals 16 residues. Trimming removed 0 bases from V and 4 bases from J, with 12 bases in between. Germline CDR1 and CDR2: MNHEY and SMNVEV (reference sequence). This CDR3 reads CASSLSRISGNEKLFF. In DNA form, the CDR3 reads TGTGCCAGCAGTTTATCGAGGATCAGTGGTAATGAAAAACTGTTTTTT.

The J gene is TRBJ2-6, the V gene TRBV10-3; either TRBD1 or TRBD2 may fit D (5 bases each). The CDR3 is 16 amino acids. Trimming shortened V by 3 bases and J by 0 bases, and 9 bases separated the two germline ends. Per germline, CDR1 ENHRY and CDR2 SYGVKD. The CDR3 DNA sequence: TGTGCCATCAGTGAAAAGGGGACCTCTGGGGCCAACGTCCTGACTTTC. This codes for CAISEKGTSGANVLTF.

This chain links TRBV5-5 with TRBJ2-1; 14 bases are shared with TRBD2. This CDR3 spans 16 amino acids. Germline-derived CDR1 and CDR2 are SGHKS and YYEKEE (reference sequence). V lost 4 bases to trimming and J lost 5 bases; unmatched junction nucleotides: 5. Here the CDR3 DNA reads TGTGCCAGCAGCCGACTAGCGGGGGGGCCAAACAATGAGCAGTTCTTC. Protein product: CASSRLAGGPNNEQFF.

This clonotype was counted between two and nine times. The J gene is TRBJ1-2, the V gene TRBV19, with no clear D. Germline assignment: CDR1 LNHDA and CDR2 SQIVND (reference sequence). The germline V and J ends were trimmed by 4 bases and 7 bases, with 13 bases remaining between them. The CDR3 spans 13 residues. The CDR3 sequence: CASSTDHMGGYTF. The CDR3 DNA is TGTGCCAGTAGTACAGACCATATGGGTGGCTACACCTTC.